The subject of this entry is one TCR beta chain. The antigen remains undetermined. The sample belongs to a study of shared clonotypes between healthy human individuals. Study findings and constraints: In having few donors, the study represented limited genetic and exposure-history diversity.

The germline CDR1 and CDR2 sequences are SGHNT and YYREEE (reference sequence). This CDR3 spans 14 amino acids. Between the trimmed V and J ends, which lost 1 base and 5 bases, there was a span of 12 bases. Measured with immunoSEQ multiplex PCR; TCRdb has only the in-frame clones, and not every one. The sample carries some 1 million clones, approximately 70% recorded once. V usage is TRBV5-4 and J usage is TRBJ1-2; unclear D gene. Sequencing was carried out using memory CD4+ T cells sorted from blood. This sample's subset: CD45RA-negative fraction. This TCR came from a man aged 18 to 35 in good health. In DNA, the CDR3 is TGTGCCAGCAGCTTGCCGGCAGCTGTGTATGGCTACACCTTC. Protein sequence: CASSLPAAVYGYTF.